These T cell receptor beta chains were read from a single sample in a study of blood T cell repertoires in COVID-19. The assay was immunoSEQ multiplex PCR, and TCRdb's table has in-frame clones only and misses some. The repertoire has around 450,000 clones, less than 95% of them found once; the top ten carry about 0.6%. Sequences were obtained from PBMCs or T cells enriched from blood (not recorded which). The receptors derive from a man aged 18 to 29 who had recovered from COVID-19. CDR3s include the opening cysteine and the closing phenylalanine or tryptophan. Each record gives: J gene, clone size, D gene, V gene, CDR3 protein, CDR3 DNA. D genes are given only for firm matches. Clone size is given for some rows only: seen once, a few or many times, or a class if the clone is expanded.

j_call: TRBJ1-5; clone_size: .; d_call: TRBD1; v_call: TRBV6-1; cdr3_aa: CASSEKGRQGRWLSNQPQHF; cdr3_nt: TGTGCCAGCAGTGAAAAGGGGAGACAGGGCCGGTGGTTGAGCAATCAGCCCCAGCATTTT
j_call: TRBJ1-2; clone_size: .; d_call: .; v_call: TRBV28; cdr3_aa: CASSSSQGGYGYTF; cdr3_nt: TGTGCCAGCAGTTCCAGCCAGGGTGGGTATGGCTACACCTTC
j_call: TRBJ1-3; clone_size: .; d_call: .; v_call: TRBV6-2/TRBV6-3; cdr3_aa: CASSYERGLYSGNTIYF; cdr3_nt: TGTGCCAGCAGTTACGAAAGGGGCCTTTACTCTGGAAACACCATATATTTT
j_call: TRBJ1-2; clone_size: .; d_call: TRBD1; v_call: TRBV30; cdr3_aa: CAWSPLLKPRQGEDGGYTF; cdr3_nt: TGTGCCTGGAGCCCCCTCTTAAAGCCGCGACAGGGGGAAGACGGAGGGTACACCTTC
j_call: TRBJ1-2; clone_size: .; d_call: .; v_call: TRBV6-5; cdr3_aa: CASGGVQGYGYTF; cdr3_nt: TGTGCCAGTGGGGGGGTACAGGGATATGGCTACACCTTC
j_call: TRBJ2-6; clone_size: .; d_call: .; v_call: TRBV5-1; cdr3_aa: CASSPGFVGANVLTF; cdr3_nt: TGCGCCAGCAGCCCAGGGTTTGTGGGGGCCAACGTCCTGACTTTC
j_call: TRBJ1-5; clone_size: once; d_call: TRBD1; v_call: TRBV12-3/TRBV12-4; cdr3_aa: CASSPYRGQPQHF; cdr3_nt: TGTGCCAGCAGTCCTTACAGGGGGCAGCCCCAGCATTTT
j_call: TRBJ1-2; clone_size: once; d_call: TRBD1; v_call: TRBV27; cdr3_aa: CASSFRDSSGYTF; cdr3_nt: TGTGCCAGCAGTTTCCGGGACAGCTCTGGCTACACCTTC
j_call: TRBJ1-2; clone_size: .; d_call: TRBD1; v_call: TRBV7-9; cdr3_aa: CASSPDRESYGYTF; cdr3_nt: TGTGCCAGCAGTCCAGACAGGGAGAGCTATGGCTACACCTTC
j_call: TRBJ1-2; clone_size: .; d_call: TRBD1; v_call: TRBV29-1; cdr3_aa: CSVVQGGYGYTF; cdr3_nt: TGCAGCGTGGTACAGGGGGGCTATGGCTACACCTTC
j_call: TRBJ1-1; clone_size: .; d_call: .; v_call: TRBV2; cdr3_aa: CASKLEETNTEAFF; cdr3_nt: TGTGCCAGCAAGTTGGAGGAGACGAACACTGAAGCTTTCTTT
j_call: TRBJ2-7; clone_size: .; d_call: .; v_call: TRBV10-3; cdr3_aa: CATHDGTSYEQYF; cdr3_nt: TGTGCCACCCACGATGGGACTTCCTACGAGCAGTACTTC
j_call: TRBJ1-4; clone_size: .; d_call: TRBD1; v_call: TRBV3-1/TRBV3-2; cdr3_aa: CASSPWDRGREKLFF; cdr3_nt: TGTGCCAGCAGCCCCTGGGACAGGGGAAGGGAAAAACTGTTTTTT
j_call: TRBJ2-1; clone_size: few; d_call: TRBD2; v_call: TRBV2; cdr3_aa: CASSMTSGHNEQFF; cdr3_nt: TGTGCCAGCAGTATGACTAGCGGACACAATGAGCAGTTCTTC
j_call: TRBJ2-7; clone_size: .; d_call: TRBD2; v_call: TRBV28; cdr3_aa: CASSSSGVIYEQYF; cdr3_nt: TGTGCCAGCAGCTCAAGCGGGGTAATCTACGAGCAGTACTTC
j_call: TRBJ1-2; clone_size: .; d_call: .; v_call: TRBV5-1; cdr3_aa: CASSLSESSYGYTF; cdr3_nt: TGCGCCAGCAGCTTGAGCGAAAGTAGCTATGGCTACACCTTC
j_call: TRBJ2-7; clone_size: .; d_call: TRBD2; v_call: TRBV19; cdr3_aa: CASSPTGLAGRTYEQYF; cdr3_nt: TGTGCCAGTAGCCCGACCGGACTAGCGGGCAGAACCTACGAGCAGTACTTC
j_call: TRBJ2-5; clone_size: .; d_call: .; v_call: TRBV27; cdr3_aa: CASSQASGSQETQYF; cdr3_nt: TGTGCCAGCAGCCAAGCCTCGGGGAGCCAAGAGACCCAGTACTTC
j_call: TRBJ2-3; clone_size: .; d_call: .; v_call: TRBV19; cdr3_aa: CASSIQGTVTDTQYF; cdr3_nt: TGTGCCAGTAGTATACAGGGGACCGTCACAGATACGCAGTATTTT
j_call: TRBJ2-7; clone_size: .; d_call: TRBD1; v_call: TRBV3-1/TRBV3-2; cdr3_aa: CASGTGGRYEQYF; cdr3_nt: TGTGCCAGCGGGACAGGGGGACGATACGAGCAGTACTTC
j_call: TRBJ2-3; clone_size: .; d_call: .; v_call: TRBV7-9; cdr3_aa: CASSFPPRDTDTQYF; cdr3_nt: TGTGCCAGCAGCTTCCCACCCAGGGACACAGATACGCAGTATTTT
j_call: TRBJ1-6; clone_size: .; d_call: .; v_call: TRBV9; cdr3_aa: CASSAGGATSYNSPLHF; cdr3_nt: TGTGCCAGCAGCGCGGGGGGGGCAACCTCCTATAATTCACCCCTCCACTTT
j_call: TRBJ1-1; clone_size: .; d_call: TRBD1; v_call: TRBV6-5; cdr3_aa: CASSYVRVPGQGEAFF; cdr3_nt: TGTGCCAGCAGTTACGTTCGGGTGCCGGGACAGGGTGAAGCTTTCTTT
j_call: TRBJ2-4; clone_size: .; d_call: TRBD2; v_call: TRBV30; cdr3_aa: CAWSVYRTSGSKNIQYF; cdr3_nt: TGTGCCTGGAGTGTATATCGGACTAGCGGTTCCAAAAACATTCAGTACTTC
j_call: TRBJ1-6; clone_size: .; d_call: TRBD1; v_call: TRBV3-1/TRBV3-2; cdr3_aa: CASSQAPPGQGSPLHF; cdr3_nt: TGTGCCAGCAGCCAAGCCCCACCGGGACAGGGATCACCCCTCCACTTT
j_call: TRBJ1-1; clone_size: .; d_call: .; v_call: TRBV5-1; cdr3_aa: CASSRGRGNTEAFF; cdr3_nt: TGCGCCAGCAGCCGCGGGCGGGGAAACACTGAAGCTTTCTTT
j_call: TRBJ1-2; clone_size: .; d_call: .; v_call: TRBV3-1/TRBV3-2; cdr3_aa: CASSPIWDSSYGYTF; cdr3_nt: TGTGCCAGCAGCCCTATTTGGGACTCCAGCTATGGCTACACCTTC
j_call: TRBJ2-1; clone_size: .; d_call: .; v_call: TRBV5-1; cdr3_aa: CASSFTAEVYNEQFF; cdr3_nt: TGCGCCAGCAGCTTTACAGCGGAAGTTTACAATGAGCAGTTCTTC
j_call: TRBJ1-5; clone_size: .; d_call: .; v_call: TRBV6-1; cdr3_aa: CASSEFGQNHQPQHF; cdr3_nt: TGTGCCAGCAGTGAATTCGGACAGAATCATCAGCCCCAGCATTTT
j_call: TRBJ1-5; clone_size: .; d_call: .; v_call: TRBV10-3; cdr3_aa: CAISESMQPQHF; cdr3_nt: TGTGCCATCAGTGAGTCTATGCAGCCCCAGCATTTT
j_call: TRBJ2-7; clone_size: .; d_call: TRBD2; v_call: TRBV6-5; cdr3_aa: CASSGGAYEQYF; cdr3_nt: TGTGCCAGTAGCGGGGGGGCCTACGAGCAGTACTTC
j_call: TRBJ2-6; clone_size: .; d_call: TRBD1; v_call: TRBV19; cdr3_aa: CASSIGTGAPNVLTF; cdr3_nt: TGTGCCAGTAGTATCGGGACAGGGGCACCCAACGTCCTGACTTTC
j_call: TRBJ1-2; clone_size: .; d_call: .; v_call: TRBV15; cdr3_aa: CATSSSPGERYGYTF; cdr3_nt: TGTGCCACCAGCAGCTCCCCAGGGGAGAGGTATGGCTACACCTTC
j_call: TRBJ1-2; clone_size: .; d_call: .; v_call: TRBV28; cdr3_aa: CASKAGAGALGYTF; cdr3_nt: TGTGCCAGCAAAGCGGGGGCGGGGGCGTTGGGCTACACCTTC
j_call: TRBJ2-5; clone_size: .; d_call: TRBD2; v_call: TRBV20-1; cdr3_aa: CSIIERGTQYF; cdr3_nt: TGCAGCATAATAGAGCGGGGGACCCAGTACTTC
j_call: TRBJ2-3; clone_size: .; d_call: TRBD2; v_call: TRBV5-1; cdr3_aa: CASSLGPAGGTDTQYF; cdr3_nt: TGCGCCAGCAGCTTGGGACCTGCGGGAGGCACAGATACGCAGTATTTT
j_call: TRBJ2-1; clone_size: .; d_call: .; v_call: TRBV12-3/TRBV12-4; cdr3_aa: CASSTGLEQFF; cdr3_nt: TGTGCCAGCAGTACGGGGTTGGAGCAGTTCTTC
j_call: TRBJ1-1; clone_size: once; d_call: TRBD1; v_call: TRBV12-3/TRBV12-4; cdr3_aa: CASSWGQVRAFF; cdr3_nt: TGTGCCAGCAGCTGGGGACAGGTACGAGCTTTCTTT
j_call: TRBJ2-5; clone_size: .; d_call: .; v_call: TRBV2; cdr3_aa: CASSERAGALGTQYF; cdr3_nt: TGTGCCAGCAGTGAGAGGGCCGGAGCCTTAGGGACCCAGTACTTC
j_call: TRBJ1-4; clone_size: .; d_call: .; v_call: TRBV18; cdr3_aa: CASSPQTNEKLFF; cdr3_nt: TGTGCCAGCTCACCTCAGACTAATGAAAAACTGTTTTTT
j_call: TRBJ1-2; clone_size: .; d_call: TRBD1; v_call: TRBV6-6; cdr3_aa: CASSPRPIQGALKGYTF; cdr3_nt: TGTGCCAGCAGTCCTCGCCCGATTCAGGGGGCGCTAAAGGGCTACACCTTC
j_call: TRBJ2-5; clone_size: .; d_call: TRBD2; v_call: TRBV7-9; cdr3_aa: CASSLSGGYQETQYF; cdr3_nt: TGTGCCAGCAGCTTAAGCGGGGGTTACCAAGAGACCCAGTACTTC
j_call: TRBJ1-1; clone_size: few; d_call: TRBD1; v_call: TRBV9; cdr3_aa: CASSVLTGPNTEAFF; cdr3_nt: TGTGCCAGCAGCGTCTTGACAGGGCCAAACACTGAAGCTTTCTTT
j_call: TRBJ1-4; clone_size: .; d_call: .; v_call: TRBV15; cdr3_aa: CATSRLEGGGEKLFF; cdr3_nt: TGTGCCACCAGCAGATTGGAAGGCGGGGGTGAAAAACTGTTTTTT
j_call: TRBJ2-2; clone_size: .; d_call: .; v_call: TRBV11-3; cdr3_aa: CASSPGRWGLNTGELFF; cdr3_nt: TGTGCCAGCAGCCCAGGGCGGTGGGGACTGAACACCGGGGAGCTGTTTTTT
j_call: TRBJ2-3; clone_size: .; d_call: TRBD2; v_call: TRBV5-4; cdr3_aa: CASRYEREGDTQYF; cdr3_nt: TGTGCCAGCAGATACGAGCGGGAGGGAGATACGCAGTATTTT
j_call: TRBJ1-6; clone_size: .; d_call: .; v_call: TRBV5-1; cdr3_aa: CASSPDGGVGSPLHF; cdr3_nt: TGCGCCAGCAGCCCTGACGGGGGGGTTGGTTCACCCCTCCACTTT
j_call: TRBJ1-3; clone_size: .; d_call: TRBD1; v_call: TRBV7-8; cdr3_aa: CASSLRQGETGNTIYF; cdr3_nt: TGTGCCAGCAGCTTAAGACAGGGGGAGACTGGAAACACCATATATTTT
j_call: TRBJ1-2; clone_size: once; d_call: TRBD1; v_call: TRBV14; cdr3_aa: CASSQVYQGASYGYTF; cdr3_nt: TGTGCCAGCAGCCAAGTTTATCAGGGGGCTTCCTATGGCTACACCTTC
j_call: TRBJ1-5; clone_size: .; d_call: .; v_call: TRBV5-1; cdr3_aa: CASSSEMRVYSNQPQHF; cdr3_nt: TGCGCCAGCAGCTCCGAGATGAGGGTCTATAGCAATCAGCCCCAGCATTTT
j_call: TRBJ1-2; clone_size: .; d_call: .; v_call: TRBV12-3/TRBV12-4; cdr3_aa: CASRAPGIYGYTF; cdr3_nt: TGTGCCAGCAGGGCCCCAGGGATCTATGGCTACACCTTC
j_call: TRBJ1-5; clone_size: .; d_call: .; v_call: TRBV5-8; cdr3_aa: CASSLERNQPQHF; cdr3_nt: TGTGCCAGCAGCTTGGAGAGGAATCAGCCCCAGCATTTT
j_call: TRBJ2-3; clone_size: .; d_call: .; v_call: TRBV14; cdr3_aa: CASSHIGHTDTQYF; cdr3_nt: TGTGCCAGCAGCCATATAGGACACACAGATACGCAGTATTTT
j_call: TRBJ1-5; clone_size: .; d_call: .; v_call: TRBV30; cdr3_aa: CAWSVLGRSDQPQHF; cdr3_nt: TGTGCCTGGAGTGTACTAGGGCGAAGCGATCAGCCCCAGCATTTT
j_call: TRBJ1-2; clone_size: once; d_call: TRBD1; v_call: TRBV9; cdr3_aa: CASSDTGTGIKGYTF; cdr3_nt: TGTGCCAGCAGCGACACCGGGACAGGGATAAAAGGCTACACCTTC